The T cell receptor (beta chain) under discussion was sequenced for a study of shared clonotypes between healthy human individuals. CD45RO-negative, CCR7-selected cells formed the naive CD8 fraction, which excluded terminally differentiated effector memory CD45RA+ cells. The V gene end was trimmed by 6 bases and the J gene end by 5 bases; junction bases not matched to a gene: 7. This CDR3 has 14 amino acids. Germline CDR1 SNHLY, CDR2 FYNNEI. The assay used deep level. This table comes from immunoSEQ multiplex PCR, and its TCRdb copy is limited to in-frame clones, with some not included. The repertoire consists of around 600,000 clones, with 98% occurring once and the leading ten covering 0.3%.

The chain couples TRBV2 to TRBJ2-3, with 8 bases matching TRBD2. The sequenced sample consisted of naive CD8+ T cells sorted from blood. This clonotype was sampled from a young man in good health. This chain's CDR3 is CASSKRELGDTQYF. The CDR3 DNA reads TGTGCCAGCAGCAAGCGGGAGTTAGGAGATACGCAGTATTTT.